This record concerns one T cell receptor beta chain sequence. The source of the sample is a study of CD8 T cells in Susac syndrome. The CDR3 has 20 amino acids. The germline CDR1 and CDR2 sequences are MDHEN and SYDVKM. Trimming cost V 1 base and J 0 bases, with 25 bases left between them. Random hexamers were used to reverse transcribe an amount of roughly 0.5 to 1 ug RNA. TCRdb itself ran the immunoSEQ multiplex PCR reads through MiXCR, one entry per CDR3 protein. The sample records approximately 260,000 distinct CDR3 sequences, almost 97% being singletons. This clonotype was sampled from a human donor with Susac syndrome. The rearrangement uses TRBV28 and TRBJ2-7; D not certain. Sequencing was carried out using CD4+ T cells from PBMCs. The CDR3 protein is CASSLFHPARSIFSSYEQYF. DNA of the CDR3: TGTGCCAGCAGTTTATTCCACCCGGCCAGGTCGATTTTTAGCTCCTACGAGCAGTACTTC.